This T cell receptor (beta chain) was recorded in a study of cytomegalovirus exposure and HLA in healthy donors. Sequenced by immunoSEQ multiplex PCR; TCRdb stores in-frame clones only, minus some. The sample has fewer than 200,000 clones, around nine tenths seen once. CDR3 length equals 13 residues. With 3 bases removed from V and 2 bases from J, the gap between germline ends came to 8 bases. Germline V gene sequence: CDR1 SGHTA, CDR2 FQGNSA. This TCR derives from a man aged 30 to 45 in good health and CMV-seropositive. The chain employs TRBV7-2 and TRBJ2-7; possible D gene TRBD2, 6 bases. Source material: PBMCs. This CDR3 is CASSFGLTYEQYF. DNA for the CDR3: TGTGCCAGCAGCTTCGGACTAACCTACGAGCAGTACTTC. The entire variable domain, with the rest obtained from reference TRBV7-2 and TRBJ2-7, is as follows: GAGVSQSPSNKVTEKGKDVELRCDPISGHTALYWYRQSLGQGLEFLIYFQGNSAPDKSGLPSDRFSAERTGGSVSTLTIQRTQQEDSAVYLCASSFGLTYEQYFGPGTRLTVT.